This T cell receptor beta chain was captured in a study of Ad26.COV2.S vaccination and SARS-CoV-2 variants. Overall study findings and caveats: Those who received the vaccine showed greater spike-specific TCR breadth than those given placebo. TCR breadth and depth analyses may have underestimated total T cell responses.

Germline CDR1 reads LNHDA; CDR2 reads SQIVND (reference sequence). The germline V and J ends were trimmed by 4 bases and 5 bases, with 14 bases remaining between them. The CDR3 sequence is 15 residues long. For this clone: What it binds is unknown.

Here immunoSEQ multiplex PCR was the method, and the copy in TCRdb shows in-frame clones only, minus some. There are some 480,000 clones in the sample; approximately 88% occur only once, and about 13% lies in the top ten. Treatment reported: 15 to 20 received Ad26.COV2.S at low or high dose, single or two shots; several received placebo; per-sample allocation not given. Sampling took place 63 days after the first vaccine or placebo injection. At a Boston site, the person donating was an adult of 18-55 years. Sequencing used peripheral blood, obtained in a trial of Ad26.COV2.S vaccine versus placebo. This TCR derives from a person aged 18 to 59 who received the Ad26.COV2.S COVID-19 vaccine or a placebo. This rearrangement joins TRBV19 to TRBJ2-2, with D possibly being TRBD2 (6 bases). CDR3: CASSSPGARTGELFF. As DNA, the CDR3 is TGTGCCAGTAGTAGTCCGGGAGCGAGAACCGGGGAGCTGTTTTTT.